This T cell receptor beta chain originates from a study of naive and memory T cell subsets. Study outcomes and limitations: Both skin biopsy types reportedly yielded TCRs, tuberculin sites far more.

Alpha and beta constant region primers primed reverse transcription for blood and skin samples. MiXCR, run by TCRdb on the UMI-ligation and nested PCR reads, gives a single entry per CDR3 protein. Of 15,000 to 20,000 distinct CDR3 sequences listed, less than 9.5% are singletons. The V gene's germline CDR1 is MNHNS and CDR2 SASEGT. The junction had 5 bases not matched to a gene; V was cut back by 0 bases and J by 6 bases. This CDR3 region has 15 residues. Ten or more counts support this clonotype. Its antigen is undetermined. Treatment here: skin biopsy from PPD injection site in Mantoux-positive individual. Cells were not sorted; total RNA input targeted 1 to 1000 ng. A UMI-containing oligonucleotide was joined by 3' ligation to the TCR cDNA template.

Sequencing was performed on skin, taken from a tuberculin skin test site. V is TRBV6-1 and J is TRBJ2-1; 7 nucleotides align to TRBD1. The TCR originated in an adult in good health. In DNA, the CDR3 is TGTGCCAGCAGTGAAGCAGGGGGCTCTCTCAATGAGCAGTTCTTC. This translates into CASSEAGGSLNEQFF.